The sequence of this TCR beta chain was determined in a study of regulatory T cells in long-lasting Graves disease. Study-wide results and caveats: Relative to new patients (approximately 1,000), persistent patients exhibited greater sharing of public clonotypes (around 2,700).

Arm-PCR with iRepertoire HTBI primers amplified the CDR3 regions for these TCR beta libraries. TCRdb called the multiplex PCR reads again in MiXCR, with one record for every CDR3 protein. The sample has about 440,000 distinct CDR3 sequences; around 14% are singletons. Germline-derived CDR1 and CDR2 are MGHRA and YSYEKL. The CDR3 contains 14 residues. Time point in this sample: newly diagnosed GD, antithyroid drugs for less than 3 months. From RNA extracted from PBMCs, the TCR library was made. Concerning this clonotype: Its target is not known. The junction departs from the called germline gene at one end, perhaps through a read error.

Another study also made use of these data, one on T cells in Graves' hyperthyroidism and ophthalmopathy.

The clonotype was recovered from a woman aged 25 to 39 with Graves disease. The rearrangement uses TRBV4-1 and TRBJ2-1; D is unresolved. This specimen was peripheral blood mononuclear cells (PBMCs), taken at new diagnosis, from a patient treated with antithyroid drugs. The CDR3 is CASTQVARPENVFF. The CDR3 region has the DNA TGCGCCAGCACCCAAGTTGCGAGGCCAGAGAACGTGTTCTTC.